The present entry profiles one T cell receptor (beta chain) with its context. Antigen unknown. V was trimmed by 3 bases and J by 2 bases, leaving 14 bases between them. The CDR3 is made up of 15 amino acids. Germline V lookup: CDR1 SGDLS, CDR2 YYNGEE. Primers included in the PCR were 60 Vbeta and 13 Jbeta primers. Method: immunoSEQ multiplex PCR; TCRdb's copy keeps in-frame clones and lacks some. In the table there are about 130,000 clones, just under 75% of which are singletons. The data were obtained in a study of cytomegalovirus exposure and HLA in healthy donors. Overall study results and limits: Near-uniform donor sequencing depth was presumed by presence/absence analyses. Cytomegalovirus association was assigned to about 150 TCR beta chains. HLA allele associations emerged for about 18,000 TCR beta sequences in a later analysis, at 0.05 false discovery rate.

The sequence derives from a man aged 35 to 55 in good health and CMV-seropositive. This chain uses TRBV9 with TRBJ1-2; tentatively, D is TRBD1 (6 bases). Sequenced: PBMCs. The DNA for the CDR3 is TGTGCCAGCAGCGGCGGGGGGCAGGGGAACTATGGCTACACCTTC. It is translated as CASSGGGQGNYGYTF.